This entry describes one T cell receptor beta chain. Its antigen is not known. This entry belongs to a study of cytomegalovirus exposure and HLA in healthy donors. Background on the study: Of roughly 360 genotyped donors, about 80% grouped in the Caucasian-associated ancestry cluster. Study-level results: In a later analysis, productive TCRs from donors in an Asian-associated ancestry cluster reportedly carried fewer N-insertions than the cohort mean.

Primers included in the PCR were 60 Vbeta and 13 Jbeta primers. Method: immunoSEQ multiplex PCR; TCRdb's copy keeps in-frame clones and lacks some. The sample includes roughly 150,000 clones, roughly 77% of them seen just once. Trimming took 6 bases from V and 8 from J; bases not matched to a gene: 6. CDR1 MNHNS and CDR2 SASEGT come from the germline V gene. The CDR3 totals 14 residues. Material: PBMCs. The receptor's source is a male donor in good health and CMV-seronegative. The chain carries TRBV6-1 and TRBJ1-4, with TRBD1 identical over 10 bases. CDR3 region: CASSLGQGKEKLFF. DNA of the CDR3: TGTGCCAGCAGCTTGGGACAGGGGAAGGAAAAACTGTTTTTT.